The 12 T cell receptor beta chains reported below all come from one sample, sequenced in a study of T-cell reconstitution after alpha-beta-depleted transplantation in children. The authors prepared the TCRbeta library with unique molecular identifiers. TCRdb reprocessed the PCR reads via MiXCR and lists one record per CDR3 protein. The sample lists some 590,000 distinct CDR3 sequences, 10% occurring once. The sequences come from PBMCs from the stem cell graft donor, collected from the stem cell graft. These receptors came from a human donor who donated a stem cell graft to a child with acute myeloid leukemia.

The CDR3 region is CASKVAGVEDTQYF. The CDR3 nucleotides are TGTGCCAGCAAGGTAGCGGGAGTTGAAGATACGCAGTATTTT. The V call is TRBV7-3, the J call TRBJ2-3, with 9 bases matching TRBD2. The J segment lost 5 bases and the V segment lost 7 bases, leaving 7 bases of the junction unmatched. The CDR3 runs 14 residues. The germline gives CDR1 SGHTA, CDR2 FQGTGA.

This clonotype has a handful of counts. The rearrangement uses TRBV6-1 and TRBJ2-1, with 10 bases lining up with TRBD2. CDR3 length equals 15 residues. Germline assignment: CDR1 MNHNS and CDR2 SASEGT. J lost 3 bases, V lost 10 bases, and 9 bases had no gene match. The CDR3 loop is CAISLAGTFYNEQFF. The CDR3 DNA follows: TGTGCCATCTCACTAGCGGGAACCTTCTACAATGAGCAGTTCTTC.

This rearrangement joins TRBV18 to TRBJ1-3; D perhaps matches TRBD1 (5 bases). Germline CDR1 reads KGHSH; CDR2 reads LQKENI. The CDR3 spans 15 residues. V lost 5 bases and J lost 0, with 11 bases in between. DNA of the CDR3: TGTGCCAGCTCAAAGGACATCAGCTCTGGAAACACCATATATTTT. This sequence encodes CASSKDISSGNTIYF.

The CDR3 here is CASSIAGTLDEQFF. CDR3 nucleotide sequence: TGTGCCAGCAGCATTGCGGGGACCCTGGATGAGCAGTTCTTC. This chain joins TRBV7-9 and TRBJ2-1; D is perhaps TRBD2 (6 bases). CDR1 and CDR2 from the germline V gene are SEHNR and FQNEAQ (reference sequence). V shed 5 bases and J shed 8 bases, with 16 bases lying between them. This CDR3 spans 14 amino acids.

This clonotype was recorded a few times. The V call is TRBV6-5, the J call TRBJ2-2; D uncertain. CDR3 length equals 15 residues. Germline CDR1 MNHEY, CDR2 SVGAGI. Between the trimmed V and J ends, which lost 2 bases and 4 bases, there was a span of 11 bases. The CDR3 nucleotides are TGTGCCAGCAGTTACGAGGCAGTCTTCACCGGGGAGCTGTTTTTT. Translated: CASSYEAVFTGELFF.

This clonotype was counted many times. This chain connects TRBV7-9 to TRBJ2-7; 12 bases are shared with TRBD2. The V gene end was trimmed by 7 bases and the J gene end by 3 bases; junction bases not matched to a gene: 4. The CDR3 consists of 14 residues. The germline V gene encodes CDR1 SEHNR and CDR2 FQNEAQ (reference sequence). The CDR3 DNA sequence: TGTGCCAGCACCCTAGCGGGAGGGTTCTACGAGCAGTACTTC. Translating it yields CASTLAGGFYEQYF. The full variable domain, completed using reference TRBV7-9 and TRBJ2-7, is DTGVSQNPRHKITKRGQNVTFRCDPISEHNRLYWYRQTLGQGPEFLTYFQNEAQLEKSRLLSDRFSAERPKGSFSTLEIQRTEQGDSAMYLCASTLAGGFYEQYFGPGTRLTVT.

This clonotype has only a few counts. The V gene is TRBV28, the J gene TRBJ1-5; 12 nucleotides match TRBD1. Trimming removed 1 base from V and 6 bases from J; junction bases left unmatched: 10. CDR3 length equals 18 residues. The germline V gene has CDR1 MDHEN and CDR2 SYDVKM. CDR3 in DNA: TGTGCCAGCAGTTTATACGGGACAGGGGGCTTAACGGGTCAGCCCCAGCATTTT. This translates into CASSLYGTGGLTGQPQHF.

The chain employs TRBV6-5 and TRBJ1-5, with a possible D match to TRBD1 (5 bases). V gave up 1 base and J gave up 7 bases, with 14 bases separating them. Germline CDR1 MNHEY, CDR2 SVGAGI. The CDR3 has 15 amino acids. In DNA, the CDR3 is TGTGCCAGCAGTTACTACGGGACGGCGGGGCAGCCCCAGCATTTT. This encodes CASSYYGTAGQPQHF.

The rearrangement links TRBV20-1 to TRBJ1-2; 7 nucleotides align to TRBD1. V gave up 3 bases and J gave up 4 bases; unmatched junction bases: 8. The CDR3 contains 14 residues. CDR1 and CDR2 from the germline V gene are DFQATT and SNEGSKA (reference sequence). The CDR3 nucleotides are TGCAGTGCTAGTGGACAGGTCGGCGGCTATGGCTACACCTTC. Its translation: CSASGQVGGYGYTF.

There are many counts of this clonotype. V gene TRBV20-1 combines with J gene TRBJ1-5; a possible D gene is TRBD1 (6 bases). Germline assignment: CDR1 DFQATT and CDR2 SNEGSKA (reference sequence). The CDR3 has 15 residues. Deletions cut 6 bases from V and 7 bases from J, with 22 bases between. DNA of the CDR3: TGCAGTGCCGGAAAAGGGGGGTTAGAACGGCAGCCCCAGCATTTT. Translating it yields CSAGKGGLERQPQHF.

This clonotype was seen at least ten times. The chain couples TRBV20-1 to TRBJ2-1; 7 bases fit TRBD2. Germline lookup yields CDR1 DFQATT and CDR2 SNEGSKA (reference sequence). Unmatched junction bases numbered 6, after V lost 0 bases and J lost 4 bases. This CDR3 has 15 residues. CDR3 coding DNA: TGCAGTGCTAGAGATTGGGGGGAGGGATACAATGAGCAGTTCTTC. Translation: CSARDWGEGYNEQFF.

The rearrangement uses TRBV20-1 and TRBJ2-3, with unresolved D. Deletions cut 1 base from V and 5 bases from J, with 13 bases between. CDR3 length: 14 residues. Looked up from germline, CDR1 is DFQATT and CDR2 is SNEGSKA (reference sequence). The CDR3 sequence is CSARVPVPLDTQYF. CDR3 bases: TGCAGTGCTAGAGTTCCGGTGCCCCTAGATACGCAGTATTTT.